The 12 T cell receptor beta chains presented below share a single source sample, sequenced in a study of T cells in tumors after PD-1 blockade. Generated by immunoSEQ multiplex PCR, the TCRdb table keeps only in-frame clones and is missing some. The sample has some 48,000 clones; roughly 73% are singletons. The sample here was PBMCs, taken before anti-PD-1 treatment. The receptor source for this set is a human donor with basal cell carcinoma.

The gene calls are TRBV30 and TRBJ1-2; no clear D. The CDR3 has 15 amino acids. V shed 4 bases and J shed 0 bases, with 15 bases lying between them. Germline V gene lookup returns CDR1 GTSNPN and CDR2 SVGIG (reference sequence). CDR3: CAWNGQVNPNYGYTF. The CDR3 DNA reads TGTGCCTGGAATGGGCAGGTCAACCCTAACTATGGCTACACCTTC.

The chain combines TRBV12-5 with TRBJ1-1; unclear D gene. Germline V lookup: CDR1 LGHNT, CDR2 FRNRAP. The CDR3 has 15 residues. With 0 bases removed from V and 6 bases from J, the gap between germline ends came to 14 bases. The CDR3 loop reads CASGLVHGRAAEAFF. CDR3 DNA: TGTGCTAGTGGTTTGGTACATGGGAGGGCGGCTGAAGCTTTCTTT.

The V gene is TRBV6-5, the J gene TRBJ1-1; D unclear. The length of the CDR3 is 15 residues. From germline, CDR1 is MNHEY and CDR2 SVGAGI. Trimming took 7 bases from V and 5 from J, leaving 20 bases between them. The CDR3: CASTVQPVERTEAFF. CDR3 in DNA: TGTGCCAGCACTGTCCAACCGGTTGAAAGGACTGAAGCTTTCTTT.

The chain uses TRBV6-2 or TRBV6-3 and TRBJ2-1; 12 bases align to TRBD2. The CDR3 is made up of 16 amino acids. Germline values: CDR1 MNHEY, CDR2 SVGEGT. With 5 bases clipped from V and 4 bases from J, the junction kept 6 bases outside the gene matches. The CDR3 coding sequence is TGTGCCAGCAGTACCCTAGCGGGGGGGTCATACAATGAGCAGTTCTTC. This sequence encodes CASSTLAGGSYNEQFF.

The chain couples TRBV24-1 to TRBJ2-3; 11 bases map to TRBD2. The germline V gene encodes CDR1 KGHDR and CDR2 SFDVKD. The CDR3 loop spans 17 amino acids. With 0 bases clipped from V and 2 bases from J, the junction kept 3 bases outside the gene matches. The CDR3 sequence is CATSDLGTSGTTDTQYF. DNA for the CDR3: TGTGCCACCAGTGATTTGGGGACTAGCGGTACCACAGATACGCAGTATTTT.

For this clone: The junction differs from germline at one of its ends, possibly a read error. Other DNA sequences from this sample encode an identical CDR3 as well. The V gene is TRBV2, the J gene TRBJ2-5; 8 bases map to TRBD2. This CDR3 region has 17 residues. Per germline, CDR1 SNHLY and CDR2 FYNNEI. CDR3 protein: CASSEAFLAGNQETQYF. The CDR3 DNA is TGTGCCAGTAGTGAAGCGTTTCTAGCGGGTAACCAAGAGACCCAGTACTTC.

This clone was recorded many times. The V gene is TRBV3-1 (or the pseudogene TRBV3-2), the J gene TRBJ2-3; 11 nucleotides align to TRBD1. CDR1 is LGHDT and CDR2 is YNNKEL in the germline V gene (reference sequence). This CDR3 is built from 14 residues. J gave up 8 bases and V 4 bases, and 5 bases lay outside the gene matches. The CDR3 DNA follows: TGTGCCAGCAGCCTTGGGACAGGGGGTTTTACGCAGTATTTT. The encoded protein is CASSLGTGGFTQYF.

This chain connects TRBV6-6 to TRBJ2-5, with 9 bases that match TRBD2. The germline V gene encodes CDR1 MNHNY and CDR2 SVGAGI (reference sequence). Trimming removed 2 bases from V and 4 bases from J; junction bases left unmatched: 5. The CDR3 covers 15 residues. CDR3 DNA: TGTGCCAGCAGTTACGAGGGCGGGAGGGGAGAGACCCAGTACTTC. It yields the protein CASSYEGGRGETQYF.

The rearrangement joins TRBV3-1 (or the pseudogene TRBV3-2) to TRBJ1-2; tentative D call: TRBD1 (5 bases). The CDR3 is 14 amino acids. V was shortened by 2 bases and J by 6 bases, with 13 bases between the two germline ends. From germline, CDR1 is LGHDT and CDR2 YNNKEL (reference sequence). The CDR3 region has the DNA TGTGCCAGCAGCCAAACGGGGGTCATCCATGGCTACACCTTC. Its translation: CASSQTGVIHGYTF.

The table lists this clone with a few counts. The chain has TRBV9 and TRBJ2-5; D perhaps matches TRBD1 (6 bases). The CDR3 has 15 amino acids. With 2 bases removed from V and 4 bases from J, the gap between germline ends came to 15 bases. Germline assignment: CDR1 SGDLS and CDR2 YYNGEE. The CDR3 coding sequence is TGTGCCAGCAGCGTCGGGCCAGGGGATGGAGAGACCCAGTACTTC. Translation: CASSVGPGDGETQYF.

The chain is built from TRBV7-3 and TRBJ2-1; D perhaps matches TRBD2 (7 bases). Germline-derived CDR1 and CDR2 are SGHTA and FQGTGA. The CDR3 totals 15 residues. Trimming took off 7 bases at V and 3 bases at J, with 16 bases between the two ends. The CDR3 region is CASTLGGGSYNEQFF. The CDR3 DNA reads as TGTGCCAGCACCCTAGGGGGGGGCAGCTACAATGAGCAGTTCTTC.

This clone showed up just once. The chain combines TRBV5-1 with TRBJ1-4; 9 bases map to TRBD1. The CDR3 is 15 amino acids. Germline loops: CDR1 SGHRS, CDR2 YFSETQ. Germline trimming cut 3 bases from V and 8 bases from J; bases unmatched to any gene: 8. The CDR3 bases are TGCGCCAGCAGCTCGTCCGGGACAGGGTTGGAAAAACTGTTTTTT. Translation gives CASSSSGTGLEKLFF.